A selection of T cell receptor beta chains follows, all from one sample in a study of blood T cell repertoires in COVID-19. Sequenced by immunoSEQ multiplex PCR; TCRdb stores in-frame clones only, minus some. The table includes about 200,000 clones, about nine tenths detected once. The specimen was peripheral blood. The receptor source for this set is a woman between 50 and 59 years old with acute or convalescent COVID-19. Each CDR3 is given with its conserved first and last residue. D genes are given only for firm matches. Some rows mark clone size as missing; the rest say once, few, many or name a class of expanded clone.

D,V,J,size,DNA,CDR3
TRBD2,TRBV4-1,TRBJ2-7,NA,TGCGCCAGCAGCCCAGGACTAGTTTACGAGCAGTACTTC,CASSPGLVYEQYF
NA,TRBV11-2,TRBJ2-2,NA,TGTGCCAGCAGCCTAGCAGGGAAGGTCGGGGAGCTGTTTTTT,CASSLAGKVGELFF
NA,TRBV7-8,TRBJ2-3,NA,TGTGCCAGCAGCCAGGGGGAGGGTACGCAGTATTTT,CASSQGEGTQYF
NA,TRBV13,TRBJ1-1,NA,TGTGCCAGCAGCAAAGGACAGCTTAACCACGACGCTTTCTTT,CASSKGQLNHDAFF
NA,TRBV18,TRBJ2-1,few,TGTGCCAGCACTTTCAGGGATTCCTACAATGAGCAGTTCTTC,CASTFRDSYNEQFF
NA,TRBV12-3/TRBV12-4,TRBJ1-2,NA,TGTGCCAGCAGCCCATCCCCGGGGGGCTACACCTTC,CASSPSPGGYTF
TRBD1,TRBV6-2/TRBV6-3,TRBJ1-6,once,TGTGCCAGCAGTCGGACAGGGGAAAATTCACCCCTCCACTTT,CASSRTGENSPLHF
NA,TRBV6-6,TRBJ2-5,NA,TGTGCCAGCAGTTACTTGTCAGGGGAAGAGACCCAGTACTTC,CASSYLSGEETQYF
NA,TRBV7-8,TRBJ1-2,many,TGTGCCAGCAGCCCTGGTCTCTCCCGTGGAGGGGGCTACACCTTC,CASSPGLSRGGGYTF
NA,TRBV20-1,TRBJ1-5,NA,TGCAGTGCTAGTTCGGGGGAGGGGCAGCCCCAGCATTTT,CSASSGEGQPQHF
NA,TRBV30,TRBJ2-4,NA,TGTGCCTGGAGTGAGCTGGGGCTGGTAAACATTCAGTACTTC,CAWSELGLVNIQYF
NA,TRBV11-3,TRBJ1-2,NA,TGTGCCAGCAGCCTAGGACAAGTGCAGGGCTACACCTTC,CASSLGQVQGYTF
TRBD1,TRBV7-6,TRBJ1-3,NA,TGTGCCAGCAGCTTACAGGGGGCGACTGGAAACACCATATATTTT,CASSLQGATGNTIYF
NA,TRBV13,TRBJ2-1,NA,TGTGCCAGCACATGGACTACCGCCTACAATGAGCAGTTCTTC,CASTWTTAYNEQFF
TRBD1,TRBV7-2,TRBJ2-3,NA,TGTGCCAGCAGCTCCCTTTTAACAGGGGTAAATACGCAGTATTTT,CASSSLLTGVNTQYF
TRBD1,TRBV6-5,TRBJ1-2,once,TGTGCCAGCAGTCGGGGACAGAGCCTTAACTATGGCTACACCTTC,CASSRGQSLNYGYTF
TRBD1,TRBV11-3,TRBJ1-1,NA,TGTGCCAGCAGCCGTTATCAGGGGGCAAGAACTGAAGCTTTCTTT,CASSRYQGARTEAFF
NA,TRBV6-2/TRBV6-3,TRBJ1-1,NA,TGTGCCAGCAGTTCCATTCGGGGGTGGGACACTGAAGCTTTCTTT,CASSSIRGWDTEAFF
NA,TRBV19,TRBJ2-3,NA,TGTGCCAGTAGTATGGCCCGGGGAAGAGATACGCAGTATTTT,CASSMARGRDTQYF
TRBD2,TRBV27,TRBJ2-1,NA,TGTGCCAGCAGAGGACTAGCGGGAAGGTATGAGCAGTTCTTC,CASRGLAGRYEQFF
NA,TRBV6-6,TRBJ2-1,NA,TGTGCCAGCAGTCGGCTACCCCCCCTATTAGCGACCCCGAACAATGAGCAGTTCTTC,CASSRLPPLLATPNNEQFF
NA,TRBV30,TRBJ1-1,few,TGTGCCTGGAGTGTACAGCCAGGGGCTGAAGCTTTCTTT,CAWSVQPGAEAFF